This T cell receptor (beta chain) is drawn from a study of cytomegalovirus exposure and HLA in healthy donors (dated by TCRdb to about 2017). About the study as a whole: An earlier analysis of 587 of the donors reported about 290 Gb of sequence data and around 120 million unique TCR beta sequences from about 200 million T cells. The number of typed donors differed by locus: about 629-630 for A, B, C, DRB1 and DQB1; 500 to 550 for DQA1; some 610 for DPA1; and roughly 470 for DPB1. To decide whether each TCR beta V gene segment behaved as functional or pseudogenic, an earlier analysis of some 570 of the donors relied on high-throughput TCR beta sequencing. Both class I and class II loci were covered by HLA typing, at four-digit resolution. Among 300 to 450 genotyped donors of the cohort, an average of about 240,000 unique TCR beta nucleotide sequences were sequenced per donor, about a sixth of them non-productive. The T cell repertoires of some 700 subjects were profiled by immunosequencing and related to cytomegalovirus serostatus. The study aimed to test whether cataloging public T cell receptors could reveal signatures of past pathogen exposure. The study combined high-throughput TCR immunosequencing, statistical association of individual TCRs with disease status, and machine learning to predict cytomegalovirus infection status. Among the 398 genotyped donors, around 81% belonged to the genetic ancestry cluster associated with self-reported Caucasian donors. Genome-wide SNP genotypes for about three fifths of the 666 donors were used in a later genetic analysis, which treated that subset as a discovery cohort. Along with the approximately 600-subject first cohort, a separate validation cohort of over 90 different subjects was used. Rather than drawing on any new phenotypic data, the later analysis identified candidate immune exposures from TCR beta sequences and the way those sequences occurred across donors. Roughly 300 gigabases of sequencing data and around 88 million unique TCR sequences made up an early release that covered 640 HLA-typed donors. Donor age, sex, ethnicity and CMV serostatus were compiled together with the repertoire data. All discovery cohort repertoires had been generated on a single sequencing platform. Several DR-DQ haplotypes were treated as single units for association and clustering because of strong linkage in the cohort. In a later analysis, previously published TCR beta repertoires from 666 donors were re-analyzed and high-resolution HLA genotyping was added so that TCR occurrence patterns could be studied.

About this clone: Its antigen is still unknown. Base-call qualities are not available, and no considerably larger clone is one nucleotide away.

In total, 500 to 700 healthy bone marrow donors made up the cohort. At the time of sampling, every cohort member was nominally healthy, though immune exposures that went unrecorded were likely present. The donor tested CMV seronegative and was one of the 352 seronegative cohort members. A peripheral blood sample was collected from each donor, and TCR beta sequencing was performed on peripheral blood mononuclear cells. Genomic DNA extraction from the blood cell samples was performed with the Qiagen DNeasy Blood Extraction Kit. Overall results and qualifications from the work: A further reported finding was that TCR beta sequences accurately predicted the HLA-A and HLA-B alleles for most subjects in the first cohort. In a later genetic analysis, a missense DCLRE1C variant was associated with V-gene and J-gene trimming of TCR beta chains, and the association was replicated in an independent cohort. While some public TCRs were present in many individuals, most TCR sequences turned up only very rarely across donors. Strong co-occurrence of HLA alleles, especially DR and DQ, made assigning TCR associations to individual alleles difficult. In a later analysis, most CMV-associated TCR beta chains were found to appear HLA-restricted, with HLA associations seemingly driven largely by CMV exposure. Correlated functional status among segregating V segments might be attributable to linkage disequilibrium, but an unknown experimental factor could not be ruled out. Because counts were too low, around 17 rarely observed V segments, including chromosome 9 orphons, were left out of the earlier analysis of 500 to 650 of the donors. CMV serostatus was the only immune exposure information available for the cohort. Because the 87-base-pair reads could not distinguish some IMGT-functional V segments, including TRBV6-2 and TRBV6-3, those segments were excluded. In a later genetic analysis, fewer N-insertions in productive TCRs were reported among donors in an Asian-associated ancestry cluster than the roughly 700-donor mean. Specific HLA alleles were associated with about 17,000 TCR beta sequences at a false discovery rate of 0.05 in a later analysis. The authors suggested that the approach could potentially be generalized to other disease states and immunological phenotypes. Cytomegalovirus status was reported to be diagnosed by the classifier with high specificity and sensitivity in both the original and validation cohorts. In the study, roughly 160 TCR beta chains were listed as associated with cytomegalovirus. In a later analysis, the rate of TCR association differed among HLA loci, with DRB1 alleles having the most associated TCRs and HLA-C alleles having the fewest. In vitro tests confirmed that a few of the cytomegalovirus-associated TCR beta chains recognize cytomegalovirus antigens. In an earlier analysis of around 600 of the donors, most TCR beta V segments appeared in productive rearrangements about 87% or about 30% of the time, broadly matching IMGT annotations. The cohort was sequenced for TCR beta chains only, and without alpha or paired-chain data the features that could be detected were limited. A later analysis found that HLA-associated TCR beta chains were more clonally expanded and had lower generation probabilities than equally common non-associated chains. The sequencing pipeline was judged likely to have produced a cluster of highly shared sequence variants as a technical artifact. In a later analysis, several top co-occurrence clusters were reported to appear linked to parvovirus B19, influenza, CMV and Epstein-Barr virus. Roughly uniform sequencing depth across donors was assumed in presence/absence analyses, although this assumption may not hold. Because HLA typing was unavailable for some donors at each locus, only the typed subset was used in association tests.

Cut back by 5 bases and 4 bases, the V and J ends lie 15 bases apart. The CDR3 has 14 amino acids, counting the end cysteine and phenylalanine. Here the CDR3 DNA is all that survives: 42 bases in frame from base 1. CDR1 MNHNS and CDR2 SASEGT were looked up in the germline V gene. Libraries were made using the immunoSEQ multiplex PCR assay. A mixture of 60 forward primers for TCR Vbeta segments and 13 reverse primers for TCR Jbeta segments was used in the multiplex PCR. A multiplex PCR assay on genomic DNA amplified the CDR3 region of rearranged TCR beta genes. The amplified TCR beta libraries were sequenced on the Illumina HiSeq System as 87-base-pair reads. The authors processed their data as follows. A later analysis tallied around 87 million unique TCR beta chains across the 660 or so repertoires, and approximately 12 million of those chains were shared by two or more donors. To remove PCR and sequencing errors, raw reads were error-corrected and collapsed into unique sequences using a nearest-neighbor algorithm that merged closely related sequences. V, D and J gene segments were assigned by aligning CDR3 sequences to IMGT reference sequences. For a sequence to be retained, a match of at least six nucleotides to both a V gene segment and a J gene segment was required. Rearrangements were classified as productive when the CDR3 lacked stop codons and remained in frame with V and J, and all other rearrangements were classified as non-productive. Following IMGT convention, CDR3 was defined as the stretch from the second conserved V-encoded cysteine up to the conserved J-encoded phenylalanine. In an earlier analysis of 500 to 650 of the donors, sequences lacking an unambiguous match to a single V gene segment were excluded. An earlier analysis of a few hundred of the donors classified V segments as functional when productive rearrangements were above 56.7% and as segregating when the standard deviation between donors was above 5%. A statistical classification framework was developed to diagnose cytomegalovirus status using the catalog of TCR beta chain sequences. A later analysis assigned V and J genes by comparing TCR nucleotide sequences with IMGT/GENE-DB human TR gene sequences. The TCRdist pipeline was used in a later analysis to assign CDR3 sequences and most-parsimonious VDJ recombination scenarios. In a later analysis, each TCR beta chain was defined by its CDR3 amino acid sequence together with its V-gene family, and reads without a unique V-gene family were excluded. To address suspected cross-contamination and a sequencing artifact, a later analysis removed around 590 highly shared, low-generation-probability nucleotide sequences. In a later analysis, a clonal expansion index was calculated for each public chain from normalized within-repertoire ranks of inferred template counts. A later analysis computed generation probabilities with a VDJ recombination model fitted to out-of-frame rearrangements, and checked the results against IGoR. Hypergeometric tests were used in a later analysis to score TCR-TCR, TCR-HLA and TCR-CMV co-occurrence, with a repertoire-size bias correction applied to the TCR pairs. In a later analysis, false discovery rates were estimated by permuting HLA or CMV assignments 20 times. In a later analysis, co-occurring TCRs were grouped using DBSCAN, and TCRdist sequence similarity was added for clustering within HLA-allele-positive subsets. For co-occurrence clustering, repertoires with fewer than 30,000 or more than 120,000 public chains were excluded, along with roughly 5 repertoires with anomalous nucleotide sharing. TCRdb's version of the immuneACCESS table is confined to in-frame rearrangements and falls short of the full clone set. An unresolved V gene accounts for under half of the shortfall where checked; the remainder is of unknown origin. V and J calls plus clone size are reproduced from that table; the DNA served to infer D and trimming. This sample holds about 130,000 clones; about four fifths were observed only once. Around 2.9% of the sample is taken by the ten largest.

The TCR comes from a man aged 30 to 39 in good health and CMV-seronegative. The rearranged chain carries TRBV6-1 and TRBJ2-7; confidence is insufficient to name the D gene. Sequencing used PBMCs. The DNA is TGTGCCAGCAGTTCTGAGCTCCCCTCTTACGAGCAGTACTTC. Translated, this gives CASSSELPSYEQYF.